This TCR beta chain was profiled in a study of blood T cell repertoires in COVID-19. Assay used: immunoSEQ multiplex PCR; TCRdb lists only in-frame clones, some missing. This sample has about 320,000 clones, with 75% to 90% found just once. Trimming took 4 bases from V and 0 from J, leaving 13 bases between them. The CDR3 covers 16 residues. In germline, CDR1 is MNHEY, CDR2 SVGEGT. Study members were between roughly 18 and 100 years old and lived in 24 US regions. The sequencing sample was made of PBMCs or T cells enriched from blood (not recorded which). The V call is TRBV6-2 or TRBV6-3, the J call TRBJ1-3, with D hard to call. This TCR was recovered from a man aged 60-69 years who had recovered from COVID-19. This chain's CDR3 is CASSSALTYSGNTIYF. The CDR3 DNA reads TGTGCCAGCAGTTCCGCGTTGACATACTCTGGAAACACCATATATTTT.